These 21 T cell receptor beta chains share one sample of origin, sequenced in a study of blood T cell repertoires in COVID-19. Using immunoSEQ multiplex PCR, the repertoire was profiled, and TCRdb retains in-frame clones only, with some absent. The sample yields approximately 88,000 clones, 80% to 95% seen once. Sequenced: peripheral blood. The receptors originated from a woman between 45 and 65 years old in a cohort sampled during active COVID-19.

The gene calls are TRBV18 and TRBJ1-5; 8 bases line up with TRBD1. This CDR3 is built from 14 residues. J was trimmed by 7 bases and V by 4 bases; bases with no gene match: 6. Germline CDR1 reads KGHSH; CDR2 reads LQKENI. In nucleotides, the CDR3 is TGTGCCAGCTCACTAAACAGGGGGTGGCAGCCCCAGCATTTT. Translation: CASSLNRGWQPQHF.

The CDR3 coding sequence is TGTGCCAGCAGCTCACGGACTAGCGGGAGGGCCCTCGAGACCCAGTACTTC. It translates to CASSSRTSGRALETQYF. The J gene is TRBJ2-5, the V gene TRBV7-9; 15 bases map to TRBD2. The germline V gene has CDR1 SEHNR and CDR2 FQNEAQ (reference sequence). J gave up 5 bases and V 4 bases, and 8 bases lay outside the gene matches. The CDR3 spans 17 residues.

The chain recombines TRBV6-5 with TRBJ2-5; the D is unclear. The V end lost 7 bases, the J end lost 2 bases, and 14 bases lay between the germline ends. Per germline, CDR1 MNHEY and CDR2 SVGAGI. The CDR3 is 14 amino acids. Here the CDR3 reads CASTLGQAQETQYF. The CDR3 DNA sequence: TGTGCCAGCACCCTTGGGCAGGCTCAAGAGACCCAGTACTTC.

The CDR3: CASSEYFRQPHF. Here the CDR3 DNA reads TGTGCCAGCAGTGAATATTTCAGGCAACCCCACTTT. The J gene is TRBJ1-6, the V gene TRBV6-1; no clear D gene. This CDR3 is 12 amino acids long. V gave up 2 bases and J gave up 18 bases, with 14 bases separating them. Germline-derived CDR1 and CDR2 are MNHNS and SASEGT.

This clone was seen more than once but under ten times. V is TRBV5-8 and J is TRBJ2-2; a weak D match, TRBD1 (5 bases). The germline V gene has CDR1 SGHTS and CDR2 YDEGEE. The CDR3 length is 16 residues. Trimming took off 3 bases at V and 0 bases at J, with 12 bases between the two ends. CDR3 sequence (DNA): TGTGCCAGCAGCTGGGGCGGTTTTTCGAACACCGGGGAGCTGTTTTTT. Its protein is CASSWGGFSNTGELFF.

J is TRBJ2-1 and V is TRBV7-9; possible D gene TRBD1, 5 bases. Trimming shortened V by 4 bases and J by 8 bases, and 12 bases separated the two germline ends. CDR1 is SEHNR, CDR2 FQNEAQ, per germline (reference sequence). There are 13 residues in the CDR3. CDR3 coding DNA: TGTGCCAGCAGCTGGGGCGGTGGGTATGAGCAGTTCTTC. Residues: CASSWGGGYEQFF.

The chain links TRBV19 to TRBJ2-1; TRBD1 matches at 12 bases. Germline values: CDR1 LNHDA, CDR2 SQIVND (reference sequence). This CDR3 comprises 18 residues. The junction had 13 bases not matched to a gene; V was cut back by 3 bases and J by 7 bases. CDR3 in amino acids: CASSMRRHPGQGANEQFF. The CDR3 DNA sequence: TGTGCCAGTAGTATGAGGCGGCACCCGGGACAGGGGGCAAATGAGCAGTTCTTC.

The rearrangement joins TRBV10-3 to TRBJ2-5, with D possibly TRBD2 on 5 matching bases. From germline, CDR1 is ENHRY and CDR2 SYGVKD. CDR3 length equals 12 residues. Deletions cut 0 bases from V and 7 bases from J, with 6 bases between. The CDR3 spells CAISESGGTQYF. The DNA of the CDR3 is TGTGCCATCAGTGAGTCCGGAGGGACCCAGTACTTC.

The J gene is TRBJ1-1, the V gene TRBV2; no firm D call. The CDR3 is made up of 15 amino acids. Trimming took off 6 bases at V and 5 bases at J, with 19 bases between the two ends. Germline V gene sequence: CDR1 SNHLY, CDR2 FYNNEI. The CDR3 DNA reads TGTGCCAGCAGCGACGGGGTCTCGGCTGAGACTGAAGCTTTCTTT. Protein product: CASSDGVSAETEAFF.

The gene calls are TRBV5-1 and TRBJ2-3, with D tentatively TRBD2 (7 bases). V was trimmed by 4 bases and J by 1 base, leaving 10 bases between them. Germline CDR1 and CDR2: SGHRS and YFSETQ. The CDR3 covers 14 residues. The CDR3: CASSRGAGTDTQYF. The CDR3 bases are TGCGCCAGCAGCCGGGGGGCAGGCACAGATACGCAGTATTTT.

V and J are TRBV29-1 and TRBJ2-3; TRBD1 matches 7 bases. V lost 6 bases to trimming and J lost 5 bases; unmatched junction nucleotides: 8. CDR3 length: 13 residues. CDR1 is SQVTM, CDR2 ANQGSEA, per germline. The CDR3 loop is CSVGQAALDTQYF. The CDR3 DNA follows: TGCAGCGTCGGACAGGCCGCGCTAGATACGCAGTATTTT.

V and J are TRBV6-6 and TRBJ2-7; TRBD1 agrees at 10 bases. Germline loops: CDR1 MNHNY, CDR2 SVGAGI (reference sequence). The CDR3 length is 20 residues. Trimming removed 6 bases from V and 1 base from J; junction bases left unmatched: 21. The CDR3, as DNA: TGTGCCAGCAGCCGATACTTTCCGGGACAGGGGTCCGCGGAGTCCTACGAGCAGTACTTC. It is translated as CASSRYFPGQGSAESYEQYF.

The CDR3 nucleotides are TGCGCCAGCAGCCAAGGACAGGGGGCGGGAAGCGCTGAAGCTTTCTTT. Its translation is CASSQGQGAGSAEAFF. The chain links TRBV4-1 to TRBJ1-1; 10 bases line up with TRBD1. The CDR3 loop spans 16 amino acids. The V segment lost 1 base and the J segment 6 bases; nucleotides outside the gene matches: 8. The V gene's germline CDR1 is MGHRA and CDR2 YSYEKL.

V gene TRBV28 combines with J gene TRBJ2-1; 7 bases agree with TRBD2. Germline loops: CDR1 MDHEN, CDR2 SYDVKM. This CDR3 spans 14 amino acids. V gave up 6 bases and J gave up 4 bases; unmatched junction bases: 6. As DNA, the CDR3 is TGTGCCAGCAGGGCGACTAGCAGATACAATGAGCAGTTCTTC. Translation gives CASRATSRYNEQFF.

The chain is built from TRBV5-1 and TRBJ1-4; TRBD1 is a possible D gene (6 bases). Germline V gene data show CDR1 as SGHRS and CDR2 as YFSETQ. There are 13 residues in the CDR3. Trimming stripped 4 bases from V and 8 bases from J, with 12 bases between. DNA for the CDR3: TGCGCCAGCAGCGCAGGGGTACAGGAAAAACTGTTTTTT. Its protein is CASSAGVQEKLFF.

The chain joins TRBV5-6 to TRBJ1-6; tentatively, D is TRBD1 (6 bases). V shed 4 bases and J shed 0 bases, with 17 bases lying between them. The CDR3 extends over 18 amino acids. CDR1 and CDR2 from the germline V gene are SGHDT and YYEEEE. The CDR3 here is CASSPPDRSSSYNSPLHF. The DNA of the CDR3 is TGTGCCAGCAGCCCTCCGGACAGATCTAGCTCCTATAATTCACCCCTCCACTTT.

The J gene is TRBJ2-3, the V gene TRBV7-8, with TRBD1 matching 8 bases. V lost 5 bases, J lost 1 base, and 5 bases stayed unmatched. The V gene's germline CDR1 is SGHVS and CDR2 FQNEAQ. The CDR3 runs 15 residues. CDR3 coding DNA: TGTGCCAGCAGCCCGGGACAGGTCCGCACAGATACGCAGTATTTT. Translated: CASSPGQVRTDTQYF.

The rearrangement links TRBV11-3 to TRBJ2-2; TRBD2 is a possible D gene (6 bases). Germline lookup yields CDR1 SGHNT and CDR2 YENEEA. The V end lost 2 bases, the J end lost 7 bases, and 14 bases lay between the germline ends. CDR3 length: 15 amino acids. The CDR3 sequence: CASSLNRERGGELFF. CDR3 sequence (DNA): TGTGCCAGCAGCTTAAACCGGGAGAGGGGCGGGGAGCTGTTTTTT.

This chain joins TRBV27 and TRBJ1-2, with D possibly TRBD1 on 6 matching bases. The length of the CDR3 is 16 residues. The germline gives CDR1 MNHEY, CDR2 SMNVEV (reference sequence). The germline V and J ends were trimmed by 4 bases and 4 bases, with 19 bases remaining between them. CDR3 nucleotides: TGTGCCAGCAGTTCCCAGGGGAGCAGGGCAGGCTATGGCTACACCTTC. It codes for CASSSQGSRAGYGYTF.

This clone appeared once. The rearrangement joins TRBV5-4 to TRBJ1-2; 7 bases are shared with TRBD1. Trimming removed 2 bases from V and 2 bases from J; junction bases left unmatched: 9. This CDR3 contains 16 residues. Germline V CDR1 and CDR2: SGHNT, YYREEE (reference sequence). The DNA for the CDR3 is TGTGCCAGCAGCTTCCCACCGGGACAGCAGAACTATGGCTACACCTTC. Translated: CASSFPPGQQNYGYTF.

V gene TRBV7-9 combines with J gene TRBJ2-7; a weak D match, TRBD2 (5 bases). Germline lookup yields CDR1 SEHNR and CDR2 FQNEAQ (reference sequence). Trimming removed 1 base from V and 3 bases from J, with 7 bases in between. The CDR3 is 13 residues long. The CDR3: CASSLGGIYEQYF. In DNA form, the CDR3 reads TGTGCCAGCAGCTTAGGAGGGATCTACGAGCAGTACTTC. The full variable domain, rest sourced from reference TRBV7-9 and TRBJ2-7, is DTGVSQNPRHKITKRGQNVTFRCDPISEHNRLYWYRQTLGQGPEFLTYFQNEAQLEKSRLLSDRFSAERPKGSFSTLEIQRTEQGDSAMYLCASSLGGIYEQYFGPGTRLTVT.